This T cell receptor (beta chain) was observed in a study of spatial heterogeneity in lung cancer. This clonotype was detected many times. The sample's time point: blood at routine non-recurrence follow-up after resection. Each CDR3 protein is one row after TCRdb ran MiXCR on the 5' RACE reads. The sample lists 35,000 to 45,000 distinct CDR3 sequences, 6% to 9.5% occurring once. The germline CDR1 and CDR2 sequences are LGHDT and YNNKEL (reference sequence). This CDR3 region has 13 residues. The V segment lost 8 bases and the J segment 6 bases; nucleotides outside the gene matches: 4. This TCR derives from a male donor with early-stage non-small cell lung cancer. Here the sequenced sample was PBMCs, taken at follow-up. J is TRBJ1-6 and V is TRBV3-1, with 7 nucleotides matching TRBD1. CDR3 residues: CASGGTVNSPLHF. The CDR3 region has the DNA TGTGCCAGCGGGGGGACAGTTAATTCACCCCTCCACTTT.